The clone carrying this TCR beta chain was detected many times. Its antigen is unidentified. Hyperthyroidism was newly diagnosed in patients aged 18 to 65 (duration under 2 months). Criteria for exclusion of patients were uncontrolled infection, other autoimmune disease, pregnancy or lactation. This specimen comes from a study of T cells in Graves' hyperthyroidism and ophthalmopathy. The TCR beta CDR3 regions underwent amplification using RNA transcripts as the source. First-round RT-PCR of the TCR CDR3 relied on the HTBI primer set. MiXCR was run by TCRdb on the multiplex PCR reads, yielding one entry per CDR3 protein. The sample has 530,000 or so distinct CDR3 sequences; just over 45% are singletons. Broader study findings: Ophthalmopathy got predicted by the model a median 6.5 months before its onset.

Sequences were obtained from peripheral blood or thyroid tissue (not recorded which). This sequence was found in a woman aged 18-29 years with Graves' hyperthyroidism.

For the CDR3, the DNA is TGTGCCAGCAGTTCCGGACAGGGCTCAGCCTATGGCTACACCTTC. Encoded protein: CASSSGQGSAYGYTF. This sequence joins TRBV27 and TRBJ1-2, with 8 bases aligning to TRBD1. J gave up 4 bases and V 4 bases, and 8 bases lay outside the gene matches. This CDR3 region has 15 residues. The germline V gene has CDR1 MNHEY and CDR2 SMNVEV (reference sequence).